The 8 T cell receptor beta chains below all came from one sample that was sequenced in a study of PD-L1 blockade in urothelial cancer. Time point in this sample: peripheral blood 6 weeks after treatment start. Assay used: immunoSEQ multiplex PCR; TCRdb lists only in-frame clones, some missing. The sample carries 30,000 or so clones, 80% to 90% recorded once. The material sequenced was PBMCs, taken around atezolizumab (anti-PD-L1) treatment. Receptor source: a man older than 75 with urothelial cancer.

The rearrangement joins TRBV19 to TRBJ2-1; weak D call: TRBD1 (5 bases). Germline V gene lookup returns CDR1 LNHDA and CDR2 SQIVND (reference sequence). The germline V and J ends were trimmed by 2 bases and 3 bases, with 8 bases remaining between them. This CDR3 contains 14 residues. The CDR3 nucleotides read TGTGCCAGTAGTATACCAGGGTTCTACAATGAGCAGTTCTTC. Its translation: CASSIPGFYNEQFF. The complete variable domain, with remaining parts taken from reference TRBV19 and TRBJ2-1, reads DGGITQSPKYLFRKEGQNVTLSCEQNLNHDAMYWYRQDPGQGLRLIYYSQIVNDFQKGDIAEGYSVSREKKESFPLTVTSAQKNPTAFYLCASSIPGFYNEQFFGPGTRLTVL.

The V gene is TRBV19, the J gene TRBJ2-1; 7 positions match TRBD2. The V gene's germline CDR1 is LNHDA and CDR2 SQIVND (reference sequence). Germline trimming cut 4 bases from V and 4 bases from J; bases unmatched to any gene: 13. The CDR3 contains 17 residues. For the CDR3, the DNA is TGTGCCAGTAGTACTCGGACTAGATCGGGCGGATACAATGAGCAGTTCTTC. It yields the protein CASSTRTRSGGYNEQFF.

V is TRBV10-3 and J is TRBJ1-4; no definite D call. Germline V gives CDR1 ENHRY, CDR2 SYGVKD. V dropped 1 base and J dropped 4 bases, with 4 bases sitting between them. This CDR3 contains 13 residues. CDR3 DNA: TGTGCCATCAGTGAGTACAGTAATGAAAAACTGTTTTTT. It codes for CAISEYSNEKLFF.

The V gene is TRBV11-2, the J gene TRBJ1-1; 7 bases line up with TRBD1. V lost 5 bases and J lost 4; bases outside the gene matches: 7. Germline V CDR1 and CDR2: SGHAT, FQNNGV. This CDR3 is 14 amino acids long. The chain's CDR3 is CASSLHGQATEAFF. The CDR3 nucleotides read TGTGCCAGCAGCCTACACGGACAGGCCACTGAAGCTTTCTTT.

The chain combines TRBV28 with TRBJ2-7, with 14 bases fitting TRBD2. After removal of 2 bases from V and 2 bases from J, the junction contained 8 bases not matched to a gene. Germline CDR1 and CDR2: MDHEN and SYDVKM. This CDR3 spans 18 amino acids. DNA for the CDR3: TGTGCCAGCAGTTTAGGACTGTGGACTAGCGGGGGGCCCTACGAGCAGTACTTC. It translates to CASSLGLWTSGGPYEQYF.

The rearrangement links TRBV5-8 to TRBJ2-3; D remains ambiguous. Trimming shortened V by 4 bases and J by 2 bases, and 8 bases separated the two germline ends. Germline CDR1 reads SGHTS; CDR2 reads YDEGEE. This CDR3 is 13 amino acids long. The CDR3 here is CASSLGYTDTQYF. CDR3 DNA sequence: TGTGCCAGCAGCCTCGGGTACACAGATACGCAGTATTTT. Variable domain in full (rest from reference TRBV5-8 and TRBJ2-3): EAGVTQSPTHLIKTRGQQATLRCSPISGHTSVYWYQQALGLGLQFLLWYDEGEERNRGNFPPRFSGRQFPNYSSELNVNALELEDSALYLCASSLGYTDTQYFGPGTRLTVL.

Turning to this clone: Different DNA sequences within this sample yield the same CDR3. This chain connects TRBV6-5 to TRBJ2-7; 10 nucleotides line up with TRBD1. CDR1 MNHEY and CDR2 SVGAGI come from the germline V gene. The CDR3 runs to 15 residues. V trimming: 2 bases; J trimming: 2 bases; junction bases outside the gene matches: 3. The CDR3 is CASSYRDRGTYEQYF. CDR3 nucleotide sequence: TGTGCCAGCAGTTACCGGGACAGGGGAACCTACGAGCAGTACTTC.

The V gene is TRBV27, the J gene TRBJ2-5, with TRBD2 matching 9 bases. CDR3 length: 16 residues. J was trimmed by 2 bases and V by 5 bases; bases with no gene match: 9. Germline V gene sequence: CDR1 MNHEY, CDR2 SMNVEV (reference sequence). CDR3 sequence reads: CASSPRSTSGQETQYF. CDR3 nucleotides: TGTGCCAGCAGTCCACGATCGACTAGCGGACAAGAGACCCAGTACTTC.